This TCR beta chain is from a study of blood T cells in healthy people across ages (dated by TCRdb to about 2015). About the full investigation: In model experiments, roughly one uniquely barcoded TCR beta cDNA molecule per two T cells was captured by template switching. Age-related changes in TCR beta repertoire diversity were measured in the study by deep sequencing normalized with unique cDNA molecular identifiers. The donors were split into four age groups: young (average about 15 years), middle-aged (39), aged (over 55) and long-lived (under 85). To avoid experimental bias, donors of different ages were spread randomly across the sequencing lanes. Using the same blood draw, the study looked at two additional independent replicas of 1 million unique cDNA reads for two donors, one aged 18 to 29 and the other aged 80 or older. Summary of the overall study and its limitations: Because profiling used bulk unsorted PBMCs, naive and antigen-experienced compartments could not be compared conclusively. Total diversity estimates from one million sequenced T cells were considered lower bounds and underestimates. Because the CMV infection status of the donors was unknown, age-related changes in expanded clonotypes may potentially have been confounded. There was a strong correlation between observed TCR beta diversity and the percentage of naive T cells measured by flow cytometry. The long-lived group showed more naive CD4+ T cells, fewer expanded clones and increased TCR diversity than the aged group, suggesting age selection. As age increased, observed TCR beta diversity per million T cells dropped in a roughly linear way, and a significant reduction was already evident by age 40.

Points on this clonotype: There is no known antigen for this receptor. Qualities for individual bases were not recorded, and no much larger clone is one base off.

The CDR3 covers 13 residues, taking in both the cysteine and the phenylalanine. This entry keeps only the CDR3 DNA: 39 bases, framed from base 1. From a lookup of the germline V gene, CDR1 and CDR2 are SGHTA and FQGNSA. Deletion took 5 bases off V and 7 bases off J, with a span of 12 bases between the germline ends. Library construction relied on 5' RACE. Sequencing relied on an Illumina HiSeq 2500. A second PCR of about 6 to 11 cycles was performed with a sample-barcoded 5' primer and a J-beta primer mix. Each TCR beta cDNA molecule received a unique molecular identifier from a template-switch 5' adaptor carrying 12 random nucleotides. Each sample yielded at least 2.5 million CDR3-containing paired-end reads. All of the RNA was converted into first-strand cDNA using the Mint cDNA synthesis kit, with a TRBC-specific oligonucleotide serving as the primer. Following uracil-DNA glycosylase treatment, all cDNA underwent a first 18-cycle PCR with the universal primers M1SS and BC2_uni_R. The original methods were these. Normalization of each sample was performed by random selection of 1 million high-quality reads, each carrying a distinct molecular identifier. Instead of being binned into consensus sequences, reads that shared molecular identifiers were thrown out. MiTCR, run with a Q25 quality threshold and the strictest error-elimination algorithm, handled CDR3 identification, clonotype clustering and error correction. Lower-bound total TCR beta diversity was estimated with a nonparametric unseen species model using Euler transformation. TCRdb trimmed public reads at Q25 via fastp, called clones via MiXCR and kept in-frame beta chains. CDR3 protein duplicates are merged, each entry listing the most common genes and DNA. For this entry, the V and J calls and clone size follow TCRdb and not the study's own pipeline. The sample records roughly 500,000 distinct CDR3 sequences, approximately 30% of which are singletons. The ten biggest clones cover around 18% of the sample.

The donors were roughly 39 Caucasian individuals from Russia, aged roughly 6 to 100 years, who were systemically healthy. Each donor gave about 10 milliliters of peripheral blood, drawn into EDTA-treated Vacutainer tubes. Ficoll-Paque density-gradient centrifugation was used to isolate PBMCs, with at least 7 million obtained per sample. Trizol reagent was used to extract total RNA from PBMCs, with at least 5.5 micrograms per sample. For every donor, an aliquot of PBMCs went through flow cytometry to measure the percentages of naive CD45RAhigh/CD27high T cells. The specimen sequenced was blood. The sequence links TRBV7-2 to TRBJ1-5, with the D segment identity uncertain. The clonotype originates from a woman in her 70s in good health. The CDR3 corresponds to CASSITTGQPQHF. The nucleotide sequence reads TGTGCCAGCAGCATCACCACGGGGCAGCCCCAGCATTTT.